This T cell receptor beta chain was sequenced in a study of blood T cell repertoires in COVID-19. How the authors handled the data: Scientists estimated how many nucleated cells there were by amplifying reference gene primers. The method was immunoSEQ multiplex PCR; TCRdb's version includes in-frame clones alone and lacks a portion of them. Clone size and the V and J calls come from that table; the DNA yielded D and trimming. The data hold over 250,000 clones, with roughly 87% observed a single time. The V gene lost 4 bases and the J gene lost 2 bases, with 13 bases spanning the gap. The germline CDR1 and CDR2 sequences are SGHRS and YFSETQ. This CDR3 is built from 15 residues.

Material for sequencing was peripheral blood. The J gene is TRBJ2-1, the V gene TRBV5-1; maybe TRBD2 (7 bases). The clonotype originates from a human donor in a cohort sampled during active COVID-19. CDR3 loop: CASSGAGATYNEQFF. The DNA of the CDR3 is TGCGCCAGCAGCGGGGCGGGGGCCACCTACAATGAGCAGTTCTTC.